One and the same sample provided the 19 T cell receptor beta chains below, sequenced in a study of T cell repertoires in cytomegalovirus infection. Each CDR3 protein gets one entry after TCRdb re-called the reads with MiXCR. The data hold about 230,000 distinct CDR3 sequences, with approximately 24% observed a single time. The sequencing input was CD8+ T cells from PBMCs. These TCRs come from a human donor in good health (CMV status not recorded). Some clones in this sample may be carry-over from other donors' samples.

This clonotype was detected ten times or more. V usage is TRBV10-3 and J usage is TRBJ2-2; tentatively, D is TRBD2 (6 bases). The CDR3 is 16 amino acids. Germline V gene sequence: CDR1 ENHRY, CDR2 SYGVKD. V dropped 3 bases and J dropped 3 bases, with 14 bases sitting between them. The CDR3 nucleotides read TGTGCCATCAGTGAAATCGAGGGACTCGACACCGGGGAGCTGTTTTTT. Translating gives CAISEIEGLDTGELFF.

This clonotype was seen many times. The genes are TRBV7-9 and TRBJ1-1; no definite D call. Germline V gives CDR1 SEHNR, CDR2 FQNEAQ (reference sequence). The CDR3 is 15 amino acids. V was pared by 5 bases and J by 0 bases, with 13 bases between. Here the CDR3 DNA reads TGTGCCAGCAGCGAGCCAGGCCTCTTGAACACTGAAGCTTTCTTT. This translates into CASSEPGLLNTEAFF.

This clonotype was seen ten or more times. The CDR3 region has the DNA TGTGCCAGCAGAGCCACAGGGACTGGTGAGCAGTTCTTC. Its protein product is CASRATGTGEQFF. The chain uses TRBV12-3 or TRBV12-4 and TRBJ2-1; the D gene could be TRBD1 or TRBD2 (6 bases each). The CDR3 extends over 13 amino acids. V was pared by 6 bases and J by 9 bases, with 15 bases between.

CDR3 sequence reads: CASRSWAGGPDTQYF. As DNA, the CDR3 is TGTGCCAGCAGATCCTGGGCGGGGGGGCCAGATACGCAGTATTTT. The chain links TRBV6-1 to TRBJ2-3; 9 nucleotides align to TRBD2. Trimming at V came to 6 bases and at J to 4 bases, leaving 8 bases not matched to a gene. Germline values: CDR1 MNHNS, CDR2 SASEGT. This CDR3 has 15 residues.

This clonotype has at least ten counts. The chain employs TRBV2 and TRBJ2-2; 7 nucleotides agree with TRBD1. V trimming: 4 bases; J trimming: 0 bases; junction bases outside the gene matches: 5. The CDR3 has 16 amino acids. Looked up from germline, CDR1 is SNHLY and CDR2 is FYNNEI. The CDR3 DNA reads TGTGCCAGCAGTGGGGTTGACAGGGCGAACACCGGGGAGCTGTTTTTT. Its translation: CASSGVDRANTGELFF.

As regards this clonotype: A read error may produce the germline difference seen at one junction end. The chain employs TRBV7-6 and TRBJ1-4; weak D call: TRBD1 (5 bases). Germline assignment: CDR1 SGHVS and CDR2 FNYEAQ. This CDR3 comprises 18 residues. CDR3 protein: CANSPVPGRIPTNEKLFF. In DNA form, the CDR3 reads TGTGCCAACAGCCCGGTCCCGGGACGGATTCCAACTAATGAAAAACTGTTTTTT.

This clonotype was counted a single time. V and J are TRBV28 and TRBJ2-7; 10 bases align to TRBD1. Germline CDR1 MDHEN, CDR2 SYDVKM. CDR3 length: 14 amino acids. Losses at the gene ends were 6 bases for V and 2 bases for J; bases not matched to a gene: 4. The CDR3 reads CASSQDRGTYEQYF. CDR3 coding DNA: TGTGCCAGCAGCCAGGACAGGGGGACCTACGAGCAGTACTTC.

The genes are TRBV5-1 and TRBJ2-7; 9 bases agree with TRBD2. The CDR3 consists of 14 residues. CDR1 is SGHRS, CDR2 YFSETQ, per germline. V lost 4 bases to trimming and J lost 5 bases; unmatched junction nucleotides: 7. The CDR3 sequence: CASSMSGGPDEQYF. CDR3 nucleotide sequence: TGCGCCAGCAGCATGAGCGGGGGGCCGGACGAGCAGTACTTC.

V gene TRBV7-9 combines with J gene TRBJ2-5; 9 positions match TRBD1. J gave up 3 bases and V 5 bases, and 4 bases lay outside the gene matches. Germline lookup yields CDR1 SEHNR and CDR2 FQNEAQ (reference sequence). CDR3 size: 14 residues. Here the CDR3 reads CASSPRTGEETQYF. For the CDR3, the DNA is TGTGCCAGCAGCCCGCGGACAGGGGAAGAGACCCAGTACTTC. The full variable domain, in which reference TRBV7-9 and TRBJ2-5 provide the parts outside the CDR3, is DTGVSQNPRHKITKRGQNVTFRCDPISEHNRLYWYRQTLGQGPEFLTYFQNEAQLEKSRLLSDRFSAERPKGSFSTLEIQRTEQGDSAMYLCASSPRTGEETQYFGPGTRLLVL.

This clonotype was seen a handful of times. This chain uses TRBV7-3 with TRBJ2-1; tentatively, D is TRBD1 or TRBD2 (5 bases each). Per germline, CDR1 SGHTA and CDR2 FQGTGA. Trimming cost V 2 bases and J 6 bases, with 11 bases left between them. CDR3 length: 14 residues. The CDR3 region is CASSLFGTLNEQFF. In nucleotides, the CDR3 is TGTGCCAGCAGCTTATTCGGGACCCTCAATGAGCAGTTCTTC.

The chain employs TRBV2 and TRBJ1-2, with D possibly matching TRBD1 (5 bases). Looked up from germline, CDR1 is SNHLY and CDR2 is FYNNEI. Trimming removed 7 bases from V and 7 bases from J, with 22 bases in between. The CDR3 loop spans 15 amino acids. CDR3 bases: TGTGCCAGCACCTTAGATGCGTGGCAGGGAGGTGGCTACACCTTC. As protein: CASTLDAWQGGGYTF.

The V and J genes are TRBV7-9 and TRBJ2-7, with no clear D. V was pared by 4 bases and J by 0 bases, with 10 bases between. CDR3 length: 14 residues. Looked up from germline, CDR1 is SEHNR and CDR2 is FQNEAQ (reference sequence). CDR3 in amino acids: CASSSIPSSYEQYF. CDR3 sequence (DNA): TGTGCCAGCAGCTCAATCCCCAGCTCCTACGAGCAGTACTTC.

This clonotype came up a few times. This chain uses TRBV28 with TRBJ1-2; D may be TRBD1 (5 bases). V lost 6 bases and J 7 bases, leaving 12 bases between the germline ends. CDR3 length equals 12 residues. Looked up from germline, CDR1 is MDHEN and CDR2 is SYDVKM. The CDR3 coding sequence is TGTGCCAGCAGCTACGGGGGGTCTGGCTACACCTTC. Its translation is CASSYGGSGYTF.

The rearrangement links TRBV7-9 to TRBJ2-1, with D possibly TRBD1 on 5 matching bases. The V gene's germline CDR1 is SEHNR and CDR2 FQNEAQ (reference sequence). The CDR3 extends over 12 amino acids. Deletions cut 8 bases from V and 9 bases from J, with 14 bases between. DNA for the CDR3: TGTGCCAGCTTGGCAGGGAAAAGTGAGCAGTTCTTC. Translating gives CASLAGKSEQFF.

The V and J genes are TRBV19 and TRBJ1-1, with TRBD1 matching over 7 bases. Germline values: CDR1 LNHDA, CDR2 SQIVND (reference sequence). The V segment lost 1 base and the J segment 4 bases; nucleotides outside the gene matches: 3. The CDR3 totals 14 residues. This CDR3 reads CASSIAAGGTEAFF. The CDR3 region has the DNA TGTGCCAGTAGTATAGCGGCAGGGGGCACTGAAGCTTTCTTT.

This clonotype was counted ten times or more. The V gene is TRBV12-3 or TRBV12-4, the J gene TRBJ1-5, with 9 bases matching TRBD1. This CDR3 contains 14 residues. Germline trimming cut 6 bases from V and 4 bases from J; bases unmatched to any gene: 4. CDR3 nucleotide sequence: TGTGCCAGCAGGGGGGGACAGGGTAATCAGCCCCAGCATTTT. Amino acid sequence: CASRGGQGNQPQHF.

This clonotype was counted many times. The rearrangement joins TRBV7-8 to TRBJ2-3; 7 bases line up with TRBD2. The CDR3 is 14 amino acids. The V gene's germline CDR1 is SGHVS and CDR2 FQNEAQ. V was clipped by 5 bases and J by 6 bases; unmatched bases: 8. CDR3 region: CASSTGLEKDTQYF. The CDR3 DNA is TGTGCCAGCAGCACTGGACTAGAGAAGGATACGCAGTATTTT.

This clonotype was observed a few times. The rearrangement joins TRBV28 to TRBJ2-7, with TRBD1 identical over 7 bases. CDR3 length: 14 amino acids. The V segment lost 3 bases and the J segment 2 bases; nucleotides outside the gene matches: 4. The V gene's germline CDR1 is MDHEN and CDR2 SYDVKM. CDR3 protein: CASSFRGQTYEQYF. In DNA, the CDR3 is TGTGCCAGCAGTTTTAGGGGACAGACCTACGAGCAGTACTTC.

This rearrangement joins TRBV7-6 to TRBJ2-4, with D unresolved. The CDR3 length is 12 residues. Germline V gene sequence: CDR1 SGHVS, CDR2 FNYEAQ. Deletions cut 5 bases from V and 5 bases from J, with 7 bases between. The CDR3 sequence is CASSQRENIQYF. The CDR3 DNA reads TGTGCCAGCAGCCAACGAGAAAACATTCAGTACTTC.